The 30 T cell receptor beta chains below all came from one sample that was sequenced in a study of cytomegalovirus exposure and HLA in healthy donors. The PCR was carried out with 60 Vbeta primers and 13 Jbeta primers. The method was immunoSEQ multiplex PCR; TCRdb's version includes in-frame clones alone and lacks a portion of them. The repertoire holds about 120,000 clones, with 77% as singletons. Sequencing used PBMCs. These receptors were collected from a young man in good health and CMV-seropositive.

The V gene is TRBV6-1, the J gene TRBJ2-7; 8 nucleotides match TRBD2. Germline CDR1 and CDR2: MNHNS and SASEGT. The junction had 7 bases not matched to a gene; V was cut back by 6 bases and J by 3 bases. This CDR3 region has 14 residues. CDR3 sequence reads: CASRVTSGGYEQYF. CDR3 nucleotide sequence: TGTGCCAGCAGGGTTACTAGCGGAGGCTACGAGCAGTACTTC.

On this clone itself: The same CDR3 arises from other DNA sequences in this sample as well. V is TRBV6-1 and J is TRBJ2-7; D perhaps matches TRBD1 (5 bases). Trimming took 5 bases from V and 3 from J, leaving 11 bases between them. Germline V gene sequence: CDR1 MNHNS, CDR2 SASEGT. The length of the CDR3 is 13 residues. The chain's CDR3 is CASSMGQNYEQYF. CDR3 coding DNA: TGTGCCAGCAGTATGGGGCAGAACTACGAGCAGTACTTC.

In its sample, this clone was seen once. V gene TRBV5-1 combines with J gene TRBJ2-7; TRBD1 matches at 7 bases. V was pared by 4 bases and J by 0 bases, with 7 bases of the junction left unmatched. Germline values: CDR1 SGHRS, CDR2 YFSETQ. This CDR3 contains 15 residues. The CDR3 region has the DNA TGCGCCAGCAGCGTGGGACAGACGAGCTCCTACGAGCAGTACTTC. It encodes CASSVGQTSSYEQYF.

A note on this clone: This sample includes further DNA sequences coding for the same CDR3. CDR3 residues: CASSLARQGWSPLHF. The CDR3 DNA is TGTGCCAGCAGCTTAGCGCGACAGGGGTGGTCACCCCTCCACTTT. The gene calls are TRBV7-2 and TRBJ1-6; 8 bases match TRBD1. This CDR3 contains 15 residues. Germline CDR1 SGHTA, CDR2 FQGNSA. V lost 0 bases and J lost 10; bases outside the gene matches: 5. The full variable domain, with the rest looked up from reference TRBV7-2 and TRBJ1-6, is GAGVSQSPSNKVTEKGKDVELRCDPISGHTALYWYRQSLGQGLEFLIYFQGNSAPDKSGLPSDRFSAERTGGSVSTLTIQRTQQEDSAVYLCASSLARQGWSPLHFGNGTRLTVT.

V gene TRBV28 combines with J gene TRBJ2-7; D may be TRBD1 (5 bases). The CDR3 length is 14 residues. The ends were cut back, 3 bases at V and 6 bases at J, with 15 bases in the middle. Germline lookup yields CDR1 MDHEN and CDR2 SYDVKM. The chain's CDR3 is CASSLRGHRLEQYF. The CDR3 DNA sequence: TGTGCCAGCAGTTTGCGAGGACACCGCCTCGAGCAGTACTTC.

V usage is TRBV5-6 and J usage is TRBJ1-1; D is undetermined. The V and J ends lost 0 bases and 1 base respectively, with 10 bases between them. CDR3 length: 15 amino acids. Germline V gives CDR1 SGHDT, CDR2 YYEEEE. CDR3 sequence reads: CASSLGAGRNTEAFF. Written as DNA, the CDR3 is TGTGCCAGCAGCTTGGGGGCAGGAAGGAACACTGAAGCTTTCTTT.

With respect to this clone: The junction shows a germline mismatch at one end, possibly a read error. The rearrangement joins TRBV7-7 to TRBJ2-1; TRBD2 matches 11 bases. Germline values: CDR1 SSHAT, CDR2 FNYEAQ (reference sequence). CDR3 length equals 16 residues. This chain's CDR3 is CASSLGSSGGYNEQFF. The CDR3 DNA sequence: TGTGCTAGCAGCTTGGGTTCTAGCGGGGGGTACAATGAGCAGTTCTTC.

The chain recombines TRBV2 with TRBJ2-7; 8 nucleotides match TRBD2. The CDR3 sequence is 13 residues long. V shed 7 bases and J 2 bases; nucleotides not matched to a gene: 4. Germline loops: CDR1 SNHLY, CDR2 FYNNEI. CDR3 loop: CASTGLGTYEQYF. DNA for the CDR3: TGTGCCAGCACGGGACTAGGAACCTACGAGCAGTACTTC.

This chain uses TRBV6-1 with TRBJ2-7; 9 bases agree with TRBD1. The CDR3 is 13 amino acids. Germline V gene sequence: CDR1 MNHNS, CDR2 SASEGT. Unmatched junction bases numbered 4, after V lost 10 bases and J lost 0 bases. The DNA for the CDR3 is TGTGCCACGCCGGGACAGGGCTCCTACGAGCAGTACTTC. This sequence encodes CATPGQGSYEQYF.

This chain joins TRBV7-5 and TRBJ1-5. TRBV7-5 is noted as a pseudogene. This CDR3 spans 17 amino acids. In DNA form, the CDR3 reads TGTGTCAGAAGCTTCGTGGGGGGGATACGTAGCAATCAGCCCCAGCATTTT. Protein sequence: CVRSFVGGIRSNQPQHF.

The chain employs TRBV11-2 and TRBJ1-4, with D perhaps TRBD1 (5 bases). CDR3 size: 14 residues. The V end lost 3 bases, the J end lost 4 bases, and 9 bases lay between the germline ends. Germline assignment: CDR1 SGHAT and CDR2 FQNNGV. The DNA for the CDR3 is TGTGCCAGCAGCTTGGACACCCTTAATGAAAAACTGTTTTTT. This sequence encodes CASSLDTLNEKLFF. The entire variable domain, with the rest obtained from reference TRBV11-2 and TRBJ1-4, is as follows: EAGVAQSPRYKIIEKRQSVAFWCNPISGHATLYWYQQILGQGPKLLIQFQNNGVVDDSQLPKDRFSAERLKGVDSTLKIQPAKLEDSAVYLCASSLDTLNEKLFFGSGTQLSVL.

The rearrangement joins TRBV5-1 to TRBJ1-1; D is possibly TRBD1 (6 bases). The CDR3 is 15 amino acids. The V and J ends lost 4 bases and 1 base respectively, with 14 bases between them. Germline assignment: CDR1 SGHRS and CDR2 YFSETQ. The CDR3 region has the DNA TGCGCCAGCAGCCCCGGACAGAACCCGAACACTGAAGCTTTCTTT. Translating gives CASSPGQNPNTEAFF. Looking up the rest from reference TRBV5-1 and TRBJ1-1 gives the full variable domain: KAGVTQTPRYLIKTRGQQVTLSCSPISGHRSVSWYQQTPGQGLQFLFEYFSETQRNKGNFPGRFSGRQFSNSRSEMNVSTLELGDSALYLCASSPGQNPNTEAFFGQGTRLTVV.

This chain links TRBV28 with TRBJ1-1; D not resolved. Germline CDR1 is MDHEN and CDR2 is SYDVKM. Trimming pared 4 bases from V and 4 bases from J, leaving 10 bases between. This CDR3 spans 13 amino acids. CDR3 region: CASSSGGPTEAFF. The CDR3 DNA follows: TGTGCCAGCAGTTCCGGCGGTCCCACTGAAGCTTTCTTT.

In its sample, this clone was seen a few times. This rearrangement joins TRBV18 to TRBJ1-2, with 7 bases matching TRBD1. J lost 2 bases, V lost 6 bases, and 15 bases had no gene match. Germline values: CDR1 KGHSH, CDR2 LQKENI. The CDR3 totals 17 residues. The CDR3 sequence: CASSPRSTGVGNYGYTF. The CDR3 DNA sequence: TGTGCCAGCTCGCCTAGATCTACAGGGGTGGGAAACTATGGCTACACCTTC.

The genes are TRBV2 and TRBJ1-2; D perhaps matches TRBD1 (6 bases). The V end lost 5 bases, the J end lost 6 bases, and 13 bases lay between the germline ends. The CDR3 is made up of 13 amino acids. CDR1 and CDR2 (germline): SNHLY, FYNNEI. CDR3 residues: CASSTSGVNGYTF. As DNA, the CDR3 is TGTGCCAGCAGTACATCAGGGGTAAATGGCTACACCTTC. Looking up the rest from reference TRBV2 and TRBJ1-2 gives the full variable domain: EPEVTQTPSHQVTQMGQEVILRCVPISNHLYFYWYRQILGQKVEFLVSFYNNEISEKSEIFDDQFSVERPDGSNFTLKIRSTKLEDSAMYFCASSTSGVNGYTFGSGTRLTVV.

DNA of the CDR3: TGCGCCAGCAGCCCCGGACAGAACTTCTATGGCTACACCTTC. It encodes CASSPGQNFYGYTF. V usage is TRBV5-1 and J usage is TRBJ1-2; the D gene is possibly TRBD1 (6 bases). Germline CDR1 reads SGHRS; CDR2 reads YFSETQ. With 4 bases removed from V and 4 bases from J, the gap between germline ends came to 14 bases. The CDR3 runs 14 residues.

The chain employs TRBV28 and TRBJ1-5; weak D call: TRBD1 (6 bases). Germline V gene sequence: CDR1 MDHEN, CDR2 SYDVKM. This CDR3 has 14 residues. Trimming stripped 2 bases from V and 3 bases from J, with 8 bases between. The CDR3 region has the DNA TGTGCCAGCAGTTTAAACAGGGCCAATCAGCCCCAGCATTTT. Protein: CASSLNRANQPQHF.

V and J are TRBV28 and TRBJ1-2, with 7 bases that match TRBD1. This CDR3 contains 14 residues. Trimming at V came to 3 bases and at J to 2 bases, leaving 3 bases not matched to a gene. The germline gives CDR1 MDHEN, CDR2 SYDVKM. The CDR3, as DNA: TGTGCCAGCAGTTTTGGACAGGCCAACTATGGCTACACCTTC. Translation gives CASSFGQANYGYTF.

CDR3 loop: CASSEQWTVTEAFF. CDR3 DNA sequence: TGTGCCAGCAGTGAACAGTGGACAGTCACTGAAGCTTTCTTT. J is TRBJ1-1 and V is TRBV2, with a weak D call TRBD1 (6 bases). The CDR3 contains 14 residues. Germline values: CDR1 SNHLY, CDR2 FYNNEI. V was shortened by 2 bases and J by 4 bases, with 11 bases between the two germline ends.

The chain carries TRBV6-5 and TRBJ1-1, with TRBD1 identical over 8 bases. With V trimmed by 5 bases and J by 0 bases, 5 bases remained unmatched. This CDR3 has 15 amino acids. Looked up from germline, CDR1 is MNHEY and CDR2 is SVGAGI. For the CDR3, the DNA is TGTGCCAGCAGTACCCAGGGGGCCCTGAACACTGAAGCTTTCTTT. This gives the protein CASSTQGALNTEAFF.

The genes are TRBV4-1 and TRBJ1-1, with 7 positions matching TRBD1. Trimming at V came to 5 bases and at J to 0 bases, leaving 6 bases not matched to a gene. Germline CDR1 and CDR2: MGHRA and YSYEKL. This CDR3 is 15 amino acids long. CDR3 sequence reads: CASSRTQGVNTEAFF. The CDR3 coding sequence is TGCGCCAGCAGCAGGACCCAGGGGGTGAACACTGAAGCTTTCTTT.

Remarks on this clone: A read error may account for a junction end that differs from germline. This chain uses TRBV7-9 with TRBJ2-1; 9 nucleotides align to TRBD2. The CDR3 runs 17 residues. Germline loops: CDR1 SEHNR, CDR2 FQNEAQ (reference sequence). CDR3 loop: CSSSFWAGTSRYNEQFF. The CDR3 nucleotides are TGTTCCAGCAGCTTTTGGGCGGGGACTAGCAGATACAATGAGCAGTTCTTC.

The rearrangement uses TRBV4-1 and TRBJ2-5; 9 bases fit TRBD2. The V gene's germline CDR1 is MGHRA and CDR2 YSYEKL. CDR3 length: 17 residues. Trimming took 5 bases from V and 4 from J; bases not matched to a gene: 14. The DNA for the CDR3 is TGCGCCAGCAGCTCCGGGATCTCTAGCGGGGAGGGAGAGACCCAGTACTTC. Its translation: CASSSGISSGEGETQYF.

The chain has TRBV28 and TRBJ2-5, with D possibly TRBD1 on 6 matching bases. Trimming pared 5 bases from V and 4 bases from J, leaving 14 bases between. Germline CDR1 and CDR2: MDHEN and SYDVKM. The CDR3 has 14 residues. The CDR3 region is CASSPPGHLETQYF. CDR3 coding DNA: TGTGCCAGCAGTCCTCCGGGACACTTAGAGACCCAGTACTTC.

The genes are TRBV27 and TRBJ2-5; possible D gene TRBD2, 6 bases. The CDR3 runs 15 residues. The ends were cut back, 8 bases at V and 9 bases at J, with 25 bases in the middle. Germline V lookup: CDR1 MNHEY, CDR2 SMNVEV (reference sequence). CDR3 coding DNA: TGTGCCAGCGCAACCCCGGGGACGGGACTTGGGTCCCAGTACTTC. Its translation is CASATPGTGLGSQYF.

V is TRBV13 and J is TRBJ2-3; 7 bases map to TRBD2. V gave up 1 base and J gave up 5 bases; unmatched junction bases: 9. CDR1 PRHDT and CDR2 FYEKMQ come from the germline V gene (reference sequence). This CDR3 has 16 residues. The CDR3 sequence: CASSLDGGRFVDTQYF. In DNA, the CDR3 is TGTGCCAGCAGCTTAGATGGCGGGAGATTTGTAGATACGCAGTATTTT.

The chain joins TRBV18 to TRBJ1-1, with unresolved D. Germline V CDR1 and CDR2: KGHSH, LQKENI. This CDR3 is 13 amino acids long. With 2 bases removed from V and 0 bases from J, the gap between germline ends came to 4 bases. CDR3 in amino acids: CASSPAVNTEAFF. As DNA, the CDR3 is TGTGCCAGCTCACCAGCAGTGAACACTGAAGCTTTCTTT.

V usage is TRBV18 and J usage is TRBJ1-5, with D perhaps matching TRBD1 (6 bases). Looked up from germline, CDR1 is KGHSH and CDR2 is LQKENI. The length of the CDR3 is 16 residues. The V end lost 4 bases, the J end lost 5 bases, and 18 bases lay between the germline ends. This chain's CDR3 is CASSQATGLVDQPQHF. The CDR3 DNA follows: TGTGCCAGCTCACAGGCTACAGGGCTGGTGGATCAGCCCCAGCATTTT. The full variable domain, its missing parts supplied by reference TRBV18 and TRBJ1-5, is NAGVMQNPRHLVRRRGQEARLRCSPMKGHSHVYWYRQLPEEGLKFMVYLQKENIIDESGMPKERFSAEFPKEGPSILRIQQVVRGDSAAYFCASSQATGLVDQPQHFGDGTRLSIL.

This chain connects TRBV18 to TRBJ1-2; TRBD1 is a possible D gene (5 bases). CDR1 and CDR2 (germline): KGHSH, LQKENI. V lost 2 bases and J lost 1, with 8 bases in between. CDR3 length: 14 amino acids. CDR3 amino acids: CASSPKDSNYGYTF. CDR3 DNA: TGTGCCAGCTCACCAAAAGACAGTAACTATGGCTACACCTTC.

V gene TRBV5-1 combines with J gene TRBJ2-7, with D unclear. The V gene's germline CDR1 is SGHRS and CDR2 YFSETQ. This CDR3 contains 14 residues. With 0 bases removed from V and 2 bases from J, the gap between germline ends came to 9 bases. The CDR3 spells CASSLDNNPYEQYF. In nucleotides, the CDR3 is TGCGCCAGCAGCTTGGATAACAATCCCTACGAGCAGTACTTC. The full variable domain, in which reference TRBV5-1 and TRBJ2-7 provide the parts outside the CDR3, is KAGVTQTPRYLIKTRGQQVTLSCSPISGHRSVSWYQQTPGQGLQFLFEYFSETQRNKGNFPGRFSGRQFSNSRSEMNVSTLELGDSALYLCASSLDNNPYEQYFGPGTRLTVT.